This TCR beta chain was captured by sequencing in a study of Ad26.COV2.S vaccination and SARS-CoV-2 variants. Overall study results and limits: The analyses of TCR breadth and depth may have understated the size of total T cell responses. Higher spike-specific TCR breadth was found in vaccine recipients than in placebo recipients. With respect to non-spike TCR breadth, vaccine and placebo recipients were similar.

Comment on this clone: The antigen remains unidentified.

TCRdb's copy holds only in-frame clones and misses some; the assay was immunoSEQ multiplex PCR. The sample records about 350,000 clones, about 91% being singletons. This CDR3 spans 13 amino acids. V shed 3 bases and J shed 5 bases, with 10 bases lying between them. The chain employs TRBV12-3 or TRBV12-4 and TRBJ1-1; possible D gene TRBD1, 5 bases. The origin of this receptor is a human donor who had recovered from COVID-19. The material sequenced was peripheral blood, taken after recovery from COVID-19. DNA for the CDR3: TGTGCCAGCAGTTTCGCAGGGCCGACTGAAGCTTTCTTT. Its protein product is CASSFAGPTEAFF.